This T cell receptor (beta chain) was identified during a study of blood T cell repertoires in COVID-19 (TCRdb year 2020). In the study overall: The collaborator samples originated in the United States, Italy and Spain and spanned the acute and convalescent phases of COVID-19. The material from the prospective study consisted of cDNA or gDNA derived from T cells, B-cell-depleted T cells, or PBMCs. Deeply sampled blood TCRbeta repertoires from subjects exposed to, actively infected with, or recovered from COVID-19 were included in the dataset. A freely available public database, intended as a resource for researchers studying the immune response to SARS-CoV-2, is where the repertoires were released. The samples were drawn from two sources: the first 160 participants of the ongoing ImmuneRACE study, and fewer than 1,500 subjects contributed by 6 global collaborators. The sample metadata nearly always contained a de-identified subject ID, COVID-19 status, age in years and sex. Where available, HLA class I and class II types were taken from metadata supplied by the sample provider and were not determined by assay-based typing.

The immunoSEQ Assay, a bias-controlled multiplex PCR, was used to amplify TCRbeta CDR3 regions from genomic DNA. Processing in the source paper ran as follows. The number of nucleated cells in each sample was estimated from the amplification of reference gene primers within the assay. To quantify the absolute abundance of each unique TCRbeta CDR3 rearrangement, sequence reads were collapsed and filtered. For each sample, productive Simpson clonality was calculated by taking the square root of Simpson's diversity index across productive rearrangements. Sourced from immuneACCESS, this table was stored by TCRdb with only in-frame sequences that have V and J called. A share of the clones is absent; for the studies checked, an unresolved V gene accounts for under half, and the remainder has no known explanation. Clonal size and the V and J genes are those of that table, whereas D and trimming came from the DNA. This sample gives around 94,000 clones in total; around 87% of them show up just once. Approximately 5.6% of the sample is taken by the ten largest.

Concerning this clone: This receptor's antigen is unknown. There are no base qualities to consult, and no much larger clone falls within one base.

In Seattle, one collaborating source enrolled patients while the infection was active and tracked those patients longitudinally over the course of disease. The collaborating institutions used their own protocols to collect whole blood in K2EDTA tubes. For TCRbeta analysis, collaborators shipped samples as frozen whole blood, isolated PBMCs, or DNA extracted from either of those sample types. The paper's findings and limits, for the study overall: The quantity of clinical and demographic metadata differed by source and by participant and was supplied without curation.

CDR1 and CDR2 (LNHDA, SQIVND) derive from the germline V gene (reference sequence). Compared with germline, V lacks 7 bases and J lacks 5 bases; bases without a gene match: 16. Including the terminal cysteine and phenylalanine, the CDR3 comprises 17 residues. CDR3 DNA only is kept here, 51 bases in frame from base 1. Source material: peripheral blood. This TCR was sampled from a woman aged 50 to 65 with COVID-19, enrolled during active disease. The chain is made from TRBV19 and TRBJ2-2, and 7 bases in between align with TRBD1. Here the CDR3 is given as CASTDPSTGERTGELFF. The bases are TGTGCCAGTACCGACCCTAGCACAGGGGAGCGGACCGGGGAGCTGTTTTTT.